This T cell receptor beta chain derives from a study of identical twins. TCRdb re-analysed the 5' RACE reads in MiXCR, keeping a single row per CDR3 protein. The sample includes a few hundred thousand distinct CDR3 sequences, about 18% of them seen just once. The CDR3 totals 14 residues. Per the germline V gene, CDR1 is MDHEN and CDR2 is SYDVKM. After removal of 0 bases from V and 7 bases from J, the junction contained 1 base not matched to a gene. The sample comprised naive T cells sorted from blood. V is TRBV28 and J is TRBJ1-1; 11 bases line up with TRBD1. This TCR derives from a man aged 45 to 65 in good health. The CDR3 is CASSLWGTGGEAFF. CDR3 nucleotides: TGTGCCAGCAGTTTATGGGGGACAGGGGGTGAAGCTTTCTTT.